This T cell receptor beta chain was captured by sequencing in a study of blood T cell repertoires in COVID-19. Produced via immunoSEQ multiplex PCR; TCRdb's table is partial and in-frame only. This repertoire shows 40,000 to 55,000 clones, about 83% found once; its top ten account for around 15%. Trimming cost V 5 bases and J 4 bases; bases outside gene matches: 5. The CDR3 covers 15 residues. Germline loops: CDR1 LNHDA, CDR2 SQIVND (reference sequence). This clone has a single count. This receptor was identified in a man aged 40-55 years with acute or convalescent COVID-19. This chain connects TRBV19 to TRBJ2-1, with TRBD2 matching over 10 bases. Material for sequencing was peripheral blood. The CDR3 protein is CASSFLAGAYNEQFF. CDR3 nucleotides: TGTGCCAGTAGTTTTCTAGCGGGGGCTTACAATGAGCAGTTCTTC.